This TCR beta chain appears in the sequencing data of a study of T cell repertoires in cytomegalovirus infection. TCRdb reanalysed the reads using MiXCR and keeps one entry per CDR3 protein. The table includes hundreds of thousands of distinct CDR3 sequences, more than 30% detected once. There are 16 residues in the CDR3. V was pared by 3 bases and J by 0 bases, with 9 bases between. The germline CDR1 and CDR2 sequences are LNHDA and SQIVND (reference sequence). Details on this clonotype: Antigen specificity is unknown.

The sequencing used cultured PBMCs, collected from culture after CMV antigen stimulation. The receptor was isolated from a human donor in good health (CMV status not recorded). Some clones in this sample may be carry-over from other donors' samples. The rearrangement links TRBV19 to TRBJ2-6; D ambiguous. The CDR3 is CASSIRTVSGANVLTF. DNA of the CDR3: TGTGCCAGTAGTATTCGGACGGTCTCTGGGGCCAACGTCCTGACTTTC.